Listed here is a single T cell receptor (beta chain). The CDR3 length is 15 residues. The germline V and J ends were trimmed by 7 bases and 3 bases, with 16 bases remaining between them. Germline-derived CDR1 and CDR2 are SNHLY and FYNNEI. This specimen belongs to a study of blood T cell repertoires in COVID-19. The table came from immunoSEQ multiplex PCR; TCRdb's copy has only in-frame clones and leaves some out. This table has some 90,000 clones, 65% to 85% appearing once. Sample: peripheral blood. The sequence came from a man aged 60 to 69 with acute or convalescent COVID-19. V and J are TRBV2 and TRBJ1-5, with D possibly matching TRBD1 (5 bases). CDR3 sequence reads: CASTSGGTDNQPQHF. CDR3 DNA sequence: TGTGCCAGCACGAGTGGGGGGACGGACAATCAGCCCCAGCATTTT.